The clone carrying this T cell receptor (beta chain) showed up just a few times. The sample is drawn from a study of blood T cell repertoires in COVID-19. TCRdb keeps only in-frame clones here, not all; method: immunoSEQ multiplex PCR. Among around 59,000 clones listed, 80% to 85% were seen once. Germline V gene data show CDR1 as LNHDA and CDR2 as SQIVND (reference sequence). There are 19 residues in the CDR3. The V gene end was trimmed by 4 bases and the J gene end by 3 bases; junction bases not matched to a gene: 18. V and J are TRBV19 and TRBJ1-1, with 9 bases lining up with TRBD1. This receptor was taken from a woman aged 80 or over with active or convalescent COVID-19. Sequences were obtained from peripheral blood. In nucleotides, the CDR3 is TGTGCCAGTAGTACCCGCTACACCGGGACAGGGAATATCGACACTGAAGCTTTCTTT. Protein sequence: CASSTRYTGTGNIDTEAFF.